This TCR beta chain was sequenced for a study of T cells in Graves' hyperthyroidism and ophthalmopathy. Study conclusions and caveats: Ophthalmopathy and stable hyperthyroidism were told apart by a 13 V-J model.

The study enrolled patients aged 18 to 65 with newly diagnosed hyperthyroidism of under 2 months' duration. Clinical symptoms, serum thyroxine and TRAb, thyroid ultrasound and orbital computed tomography together formed the diagnostic basis. The CDR3 has 14 residues. V shed 4 bases and J shed 4 bases, with 11 bases lying between them. Germline CDR1 and CDR2: GTSNPN and SVGIG (reference sequence). It was RNA transcripts that yielded the amplified TCR beta CDR3 regions. First-round RT-PCR of the TCR CDR3 relied on the HTBI primer set. TCRdb itself ran the multiplex PCR reads through MiXCR, one entry per CDR3 protein. The sample holds a few hundred thousand distinct CDR3 sequences, 40% to 55% seen once. For this clonotype: Its antigen is unknown.

Input material: peripheral blood or thyroid tissue (not recorded which). This receptor was identified in a woman aged 18 to 35 with Graves' hyperthyroidism. This chain links TRBV30 with TRBJ1-6, with D unresolved. The CDR3 reads CAWNGIGYNSPLHF. In DNA, the CDR3 is TGTGCCTGGAACGGGATAGGATATAATTCACCCCTCCACTTT.